This record looks at one T cell receptor (beta chain) sequence and its context. Authors' processing steps: Estimation of nucleated cell counts was performed using reference gene primer amplification. Sequenced by immunoSEQ multiplex PCR; TCRdb stores in-frame clones only, minus some. The V and J calls and clone size are taken from that table; D and trimming were inferred from the DNA. The repertoire holds fewer than 300,000 clones, with approximately 90% as singletons. This specimen comes from a study of blood T cell repertoires in COVID-19. Study-wide context: From the United States, Italy and Spain came samples of acute and convalescent COVID-19.

The CDR3 extends over 14 amino acids. CDR1 and CDR2 from the germline V gene are KGHDR and SFDVKD. V was pared by 3 bases and J by 1 base, with 8 bases between. This rearrangement joins TRBV24-1 to TRBJ1-1; perhaps TRBD1 as D (6 bases). The sequencing input was peripheral blood. This clonotype was sampled from a woman in her thirties or forties who had recovered from COVID-19. The CDR3 loop reads CATSDKDRNTEAFF. The CDR3 nucleotides read TGTGCCACCAGTGATAAGGACAGGAACACTGAAGCTTTCTTT.